The 21 T cell receptor beta chains in this list originate from one sample, sequenced in a study of OX40 agonist ivuxolimab in advanced cancers. Some clones are missing from TCRdb's copy, which holds only in-frame ones; the method was immunoSEQ multiplex PCR. Here the sample spans under 70,000 clones, more than 80% being singletons. The source material was CD4+ or CD8+ T cells sorted from blood, sampled in a trial of the OX40 agonist ivuxolimab. These receptors originate from an adult with an advanced solid tumor such as melanoma, head and neck, liver or kidney cancer.

The chain is built from TRBV9 and TRBJ2-2; the match to TRBD2 covers 12 bases. The ends lost 6 bases at V and 1 base at J; junction bases unmatched: 1. The CDR3 is 15 residues long. The germline V gene encodes CDR1 SGDLS and CDR2 YYNGEE. CDR3 coding DNA: TGTGCCAGCACGACTAGCGGGGGGAACACCGGGGAGCTGTTTTTT. It codes for CASTTSGGNTGELFF.

The rearrangement links TRBV27 to TRBJ1-2; 11 bases fit TRBD1. The CDR3 consists of 15 residues. With V trimmed by 2 bases and J by 5 bases, 4 bases remained unmatched. Germline V CDR1 and CDR2: MNHEY, SMNVEV (reference sequence). The CDR3 DNA is TGTGCCAGCAGTTTAGGACAGGGGGCGAGGTATGGCTACACCTTC. It translates to CASSLGQGARYGYTF.

Only one count was recorded for this clone. The V call is TRBV28, the J call TRBJ1-2; D remains ambiguous. The germline V and J ends were trimmed by 5 bases and 2 bases, with 15 bases remaining between them. The CDR3 is 15 residues long. Germline CDR1 and CDR2: MDHEN and SYDVKM. CDR3 DNA sequence: TGTGCCAGCAGTCTGATCAGGTTGAGAAACTATGGCTACACCTTC. It codes for CASSLIRLRNYGYTF.

The rearrangement uses TRBV27 and TRBJ2-7, with 7 positions matching TRBD1. This CDR3 contains 13 residues. The V gene end was trimmed by 6 bases and the J gene end by 3 bases; junction bases not matched to a gene: 5. CDR1 and CDR2 (germline): MNHEY, SMNVEV (reference sequence). The CDR3 loop reads CASSPGQLYEQYF. For the CDR3, the DNA is TGTGCCAGCAGCCCGGGACAGCTCTACGAGCAGTACTTC.

The chain joins TRBV5-6 to TRBJ1-1; D gene unclear. This CDR3 comprises 14 residues. Trimming pared 4 bases from V and 3 bases from J, leaving 13 bases between. CDR1 is SGHDT, CDR2 YYEEEE, per germline. The CDR3 sequence is CASSPAGLDTEAFF. CDR3 bases: TGTGCCAGCAGCCCCGCGGGTTTGGACACTGAAGCTTTCTTT.

The chain combines TRBV5-4 with TRBJ2-7; the match to TRBD2 covers 9 bases. The CDR3 runs to 14 residues. V was clipped by 2 bases and J by 5 bases; unmatched bases: 5. Germline loops: CDR1 SGHNT, CDR2 YYREEE (reference sequence). For the CDR3, the DNA is TGTGCCAGCAGCTTCGCGGGAGGGGGAGACGAGCAGTACTTC. Protein sequence: CASSFAGGGDEQYF.

This rearrangement joins TRBV28 to TRBJ2-7, with D possibly being TRBD2 (6 bases). The CDR3 totals 15 residues. Trimming stripped 2 bases from V and 0 bases from J, with 11 bases between. CDR1 MDHEN and CDR2 SYDVKM come from the germline V gene. In DNA form, the CDR3 reads TGTGCCAGCAGTTTAATGGAGGGCGGCTCCTACGAGCAGTACTTC. It specifies CASSLMEGGSYEQYF.

This clone was seen once. The chain combines TRBV28 with TRBJ2-3, with 7 positions matching TRBD2. The CDR3 spans 16 residues. CDR1 and CDR2 (germline): MDHEN, SYDVKM. Losses at the gene ends were 2 bases for V and 4 bases for J; bases not matched to a gene: 9. CDR3 protein: CASSLLPRGGPDTQYF. CDR3 bases: TGTGCCAGCAGTTTACTCCCTCGGGGAGGGCCAGATACGCAGTATTTT.

This clone has only one observation. V and J are TRBV19 and TRBJ1-1; maybe TRBD1 (5 bases). CDR1 is LNHDA and CDR2 is SQIVND in the germline V gene (reference sequence). Trimming took off 4 bases at V and 1 base at J, with 13 bases between the two ends. This CDR3 is built from 15 residues. CDR3 region: CASSTGSRGNTEAFF. CDR3 bases: TGTGCCAGTAGTACAGGGTCCCGGGGGAACACTGAAGCTTTCTTT.

This clone was seen once. The chain couples TRBV4-3 to TRBJ2-5; 9 nucleotides agree with TRBD2. V shed 0 bases and J 0 bases; nucleotides not matched to a gene: 8. CDR1 and CDR2 from the germline V gene are LGHNA and YSLEER. CDR3 length: 18 residues. The CDR3 loop is CASSQDRLAGPYQETQYF. In DNA, the CDR3 is TGCGCCAGCAGCCAAGATCGGCTAGCGGGACCGTACCAAGAGACCCAGTACTTC.

The chain links TRBV5-1 to TRBJ2-7, with D possibly being TRBD1 (5 bases). Germline assignment: CDR1 SGHRS and CDR2 YFSETQ. This CDR3 spans 17 amino acids. Trimming pared 0 bases from V and 2 bases from J, leaving 18 bases between. CDR3 residues: CASSLDLDNPEPYEQYF. CDR3 DNA sequence: TGCGCCAGCAGCTTGGACCTGGACAACCCGGAGCCCTACGAGCAGTACTTC.

The chain uses TRBV27 and TRBJ2-4, with 8 bases fitting TRBD2. V dropped 2 bases and J dropped 0; count of bases not matched to a gene: 3. The length of the CDR3 is 16 residues. The germline V gene encodes CDR1 MNHEY and CDR2 SMNVEV (reference sequence). CDR3 protein: CASSLTGGVAKNIQYF. CDR3 in DNA: TGTGCCAGCAGTTTAACCGGGGGGGTAGCCAAAAACATTCAGTACTTC.

The chain recombines TRBV13 with TRBJ2-5; a weak D match, TRBD1 (5 bases). The CDR3 loop spans 12 amino acids. Germline CDR1 is PRHDT and CDR2 is FYEKMQ (reference sequence). The V gene lost 8 bases and the J gene lost 5 bases, with 12 bases spanning the gap. CDR3 region: CASQPKGETQYF. In DNA, the CDR3 is TGTGCCAGCCAGCCCAAGGGGGAGACCCAGTACTTC.

V is TRBV25-1 and J is TRBJ2-2; unclear D gene. The CDR3 has 13 amino acids. Between the trimmed V and J ends, which lost 1 base and 4 bases, there was a span of 4 bases. Per germline, CDR1 MGHDK and CDR2 SYGVNS. CDR3 loop: CASSEWGTGELFF. Written as DNA, the CDR3 is TGTGCCAGCAGTGAATGGGGCACCGGGGAGCTGTTTTTT.

This clone has only one observation. The V and J genes are TRBV5-1 and TRBJ1-2, with D uncertain. This CDR3 is built from 12 residues. Germline V gene lookup returns CDR1 SGHRS and CDR2 YFSETQ. V gave up 0 bases and J gave up 8 bases, with 8 bases separating them. In DNA, the CDR3 is TGCGCCAGCAGCTTGGACGAGGTCGGCTACACCTTC. Its protein is CASSLDEVGYTF.

V gene TRBV4-2 combines with J gene TRBJ2-7; possibly TRBD2 for D (6 bases). V was cut by 1 base and J by 5 bases, with 21 bases left in between. The germline V gene has CDR1 LGHNA and CDR2 YNFKEQ. This CDR3 contains 17 residues. The CDR3 DNA reads TGTGCCAGCAGCCAAGCTTCGGACCGACTAGGAGTCAACGAGCAGTACTTC. The encoded protein is CASSQASDRLGVNEQYF.

V usage is TRBV5-6 and J usage is TRBJ2-3; 9 bases map to TRBD2. The germline V gene encodes CDR1 SGHDT and CDR2 YYEEEE. The V segment lost 4 bases and the J segment 2 bases; nucleotides outside the gene matches: 8. The CDR3 has 16 amino acids. The CDR3 DNA reads as TGTGCCAGCAGCGCCGCCGGGACTAGCTCCACAGATACGCAGTATTTT. Translating it yields CASSAAGTSSTDTQYF.

The chain joins TRBV5-1 to TRBJ2-6, with D hard to call. This CDR3 region has 17 residues. V dropped 0 bases and J dropped 0 bases, with 10 bases sitting between them. From germline, CDR1 is SGHRS and CDR2 YFSETQ. CDR3 sequence: CASSLATINSGANVLTF. In nucleotides, the CDR3 is TGCGCCAGCAGCTTGGCCACAATAAACTCTGGGGCCAACGTCCTGACTTTC.

The chain is built from TRBV28 and TRBJ1-5; no reliable D call. This CDR3 comprises 16 residues. Germline values: CDR1 MDHEN, CDR2 SYDVKM. Trimming cost V 2 bases and J 3 bases, with 14 bases left between them. CDR3 sequence (DNA): TGTGCCAGCAGTTTAAATCTGGCAGTAAACAATCAGCCCCAGCATTTT. Translated: CASSLNLAVNNQPQHF.

This chain links TRBV7-6 with TRBJ2-1, with a possible D match to TRBD2 (5 bases). The germline V and J ends were trimmed by 0 bases and 8 bases, with 14 bases remaining between them. The CDR3 extends over 15 amino acids. Germline V gene lookup returns CDR1 SGHVS and CDR2 FNYEAQ. The CDR3 loop reads CASSLAGWVRDEQFF. The CDR3 DNA reads as TGTGCCAGCAGCTTAGCAGGCTGGGTGCGGGATGAGCAGTTCTTC. Full variable domain (rest looked up from reference TRBV7-6 and TRBJ2-1): GAGVSQSPRYKVTKRGQDVALRCDPISGHVSLYWYRQALGQGPEFLTYFNYEAQQDKSGLPNDRFSAERPEGSISTLTIQRTEQRDSAMYRCASSLAGWVRDEQFFGPGTRLTVL.

The rearrangement uses TRBV27 and TRBJ2-2; D could derive from TRBD1 or TRBD2 (5 bases each). V was trimmed by 5 bases and J by 5 bases, leaving 18 bases between them. Germline assignment: CDR1 MNHEY and CDR2 SMNVEV (reference sequence). CDR3 length: 16 residues. DNA of the CDR3: TGTGCCAGCAGTATTCCTCTGGGGGTGAAGACCGGGGAGCTGTTTTTT. Its protein product is CASSIPLGVKTGELFF.